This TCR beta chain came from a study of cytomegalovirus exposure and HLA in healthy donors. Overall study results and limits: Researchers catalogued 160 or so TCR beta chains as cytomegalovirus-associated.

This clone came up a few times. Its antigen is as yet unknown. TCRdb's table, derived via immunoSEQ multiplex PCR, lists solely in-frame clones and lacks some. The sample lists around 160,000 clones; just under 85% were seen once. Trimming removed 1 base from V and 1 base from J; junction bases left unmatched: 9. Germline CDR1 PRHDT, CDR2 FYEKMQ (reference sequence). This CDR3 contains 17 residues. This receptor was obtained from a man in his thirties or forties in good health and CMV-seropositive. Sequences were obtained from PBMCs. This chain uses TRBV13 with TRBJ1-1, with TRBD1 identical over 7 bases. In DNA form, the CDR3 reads TGTGCCAGCAGCTTAGAGGCCAGGGGGAAGGGGAACACTGAAGCTTTCTTT. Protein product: CASSLEARGKGNTEAFF.